The 21 T cell receptor beta chains below come from one sample, sequenced in a study of T cell changes during pregnancy in multiple sclerosis. Clones were read by immunoSEQ multiplex PCR, and TCRdb kept only the in-frame ones, dropping some. The sample holds roughly 42,000 clones, approximately 94% seen once. The sample consisted of CD4+ T cells from peripheral blood mononuclear cells, taken after pregnancy. The receptors originated from a female donor with multiple sclerosis, enrolled in a pregnancy study.

The chain links TRBV15 to TRBJ2-3; TRBD1 agrees at 10 bases. Germline trimming cut 5 bases from V and 3 bases from J; bases unmatched to any gene: 8. This CDR3 is built from 16 residues. Germline CDR1 is LNHNV and CDR2 is YYDKDF (reference sequence). The DNA of the CDR3 is TGTGCCACCAGCGCTCGGACAGGGGGAAGAACAGATACGCAGTATTTT. It specifies CATSARTGGRTDTQYF.

The chain combines TRBV5-1 with TRBJ2-7; TRBD1 might be the D (5 bases). Germline CDR1 is SGHRS and CDR2 is YFSETQ. V was clipped by 0 bases and J by 5 bases, with 15 bases between them. This CDR3 is built from 15 residues. The CDR3 region is CASSLDQGVGNEQYF. DNA for the CDR3: TGCGCCAGCAGCTTGGACCAAGGGGTGGGTAACGAGCAGTACTTC.

The J gene is TRBJ2-3, the V gene TRBV18; D is perhaps TRBD1 (6 bases). Germline CDR1 reads KGHSH; CDR2 reads LQKENI. Trimming cost V 1 base and J 6 bases, with 26 bases left between them. This CDR3 spans 19 amino acids. The CDR3 DNA follows: TGTGCCAGCTCACCACGAATTATTTCACAGGGAGACGGTCGGGATACGCAGTATTTT. Its translation is CASSPRIISQGDGRDTQYF.

This chain links TRBV4-1 with TRBJ1-6, with D possibly being TRBD1 (5 bases). The CDR3 extends over 15 amino acids. V dropped 2 bases and J dropped 10 bases, with 15 bases sitting between them. Germline V gene sequence: CDR1 MGHRA, CDR2 YSYEKL. This CDR3 is CASSQLGPGRSPLHF. The DNA of the CDR3 is TGCGCCAGCAGCCAACTGGGGCCAGGGCGCTCACCCCTCCACTTT.

CDR3 nucleotides: TGTGCCAGCAGCGTAGGGCCATACACAGATACGCAGTATTTT. Translation: CASSVGPYTDTQYF. V gene TRBV9 combines with J gene TRBJ2-3; D is uncertain. Germline V gene data show CDR1 as SGDLS and CDR2 as YYNGEE. The V end lost 0 bases, the J end lost 2 bases, and 7 bases lay between the germline ends. The CDR3 sequence is 14 residues long.

The rearrangement links TRBV5-4 to TRBJ2-2; tentative D call: TRBD2 (6 bases). The CDR3 is 14 residues long. Trimming pared 4 bases from V and 1 base from J, leaving 8 bases between. Germline CDR1 and CDR2: SGHNT and YYREEE (reference sequence). CDR3 in amino acids: CASSRELNTGELFF. CDR3 nucleotide sequence: TGTGCCAGCAGCCGGGAGCTGAACACCGGGGAGCTGTTTTTT. Full variable domain (remainder filled in from reference TRBV5-4 and TRBJ2-2): ETGVTQSPTHLIKTRGQQVTLRCSSQSGHNTVSWYQQALGQGPQFIFQYYREEENGRGNFPPRFSGLQFPNYSSELNVNALELDDSALYLCASSRELNTGELFFGEGSRLTVL.

This clone was picked up a small number of times. V usage is TRBV6-1 and J usage is TRBJ2-7, with a weak D call TRBD1 (5 bases). Germline CDR1 and CDR2: MNHNS and SASEGT. This CDR3 region has 14 residues. V was cut by 6 bases and J by 3 bases, with 15 bases left in between. As DNA, the CDR3 is TGTGCCAGCAGAAGATGGGCGGACAACTACGAGCAGTACTTC. It encodes CASRRWADNYEQYF.

This chain joins TRBV5-8 and TRBJ1-1; D is ambiguous. The V gene's germline CDR1 is SGHTS and CDR2 YDEGEE. Trimming left V 4 bases short and J 1 base short, with 8 bases between. This CDR3 spans 13 amino acids. This CDR3 reads CASSRQENTEAFF. The CDR3 DNA sequence: TGTGCCAGCAGCCGGCAGGAGAACACTGAAGCTTTCTTT.

The chain has TRBV27 and TRBJ1-6; the D gene is possibly TRBD1 (5 bases). Germline V gene lookup returns CDR1 MNHEY and CDR2 SMNVEV (reference sequence). The germline V and J ends were trimmed by 6 bases and 6 bases, with 18 bases remaining between them. CDR3 length: 16 amino acids. The CDR3 is CASRPTAGRRNSPLHF. In nucleotides, the CDR3 is TGTGCCAGCAGGCCGACTGCGGGACGGCGTAATTCACCCCTCCACTTT.

This rearrangement joins TRBV11-1 to TRBJ2-2; 7 positions agree with TRBD2. Germline CDR1 and CDR2: SGHAT and FQDESV (reference sequence). This CDR3 comprises 14 residues. V lost 7 bases to trimming and J lost 5 bases; unmatched junction nucleotides: 7. The CDR3 here is CASNVEGGTGELFF. The CDR3 nucleotides are TGTGCCAGCAACGTAGAGGGAGGGACCGGGGAGCTGTTTTTT. The full variable domain, completed using reference TRBV11-1 and TRBJ2-2, is EAEVAQSPRYKITEKSQAVAFWCDPISGHATLYWYRQILGQGPELLVQFQDESVVDDSQLPKDRFSAERLKGVDSTLKIQPAELGDSAMYLCASNVEGGTGELFFGEGSRLTVL.

The chain recombines TRBV6-5 with TRBJ1-6, with 9 bases identical to TRBD1. The CDR3 length is 14 residues. Trimming cost V 6 bases and J 6 bases; bases outside gene matches: 3. Per germline, CDR1 MNHEY and CDR2 SVGAGI. The CDR3 nucleotides read TGTGCCAGCAGGGGGACAGGGATTAATTCACCCCTCCACTTT. As protein: CASRGTGINSPLHF.

The V call is TRBV7-8, the J call TRBJ2-5; tentative D call: TRBD2 (5 bases). The CDR3 extends over 14 amino acids. With 0 bases removed from V and 0 bases from J, the gap between germline ends came to 5 bases. The germline V gene has CDR1 SGHVS and CDR2 FQNEAQ. CDR3 residues: CASSLAEDQETQYF. CDR3 DNA sequence: TGTGCCAGCAGCTTAGCGGAGGACCAAGAGACCCAGTACTTC.

This chain joins TRBV7-9 and TRBJ1-3; a possible D gene is TRBD1 (5 bases). The germline CDR1 and CDR2 sequences are SEHNR and FQNEAQ (reference sequence). Trimming pared 5 bases from V and 7 bases from J, leaving 15 bases between. The CDR3 sequence is 14 residues long. CDR3: CASSPDQGTNTIYF. DNA of the CDR3: TGTGCCAGCAGCCCAGATCAGGGTACGAACACCATATATTTT.

The CDR3 DNA sequence: TGTGCCAGTAGGGACAGCCTAGCCAAAAACATTCAGTACTTC. It codes for CASRDSLAKNIQYF. This chain joins TRBV19 and TRBJ2-4, with a tentative D call TRBD1 (6 bases). There are 14 residues in the CDR3. Trimming took off 6 bases at V and 0 bases at J, with 9 bases between the two ends. Per the germline V gene, CDR1 is LNHDA and CDR2 is SQIVND (reference sequence).

J is TRBJ1-1 and V is TRBV2; D may be TRBD1 (6 bases). The CDR3 has 13 amino acids. Trimming took off 7 bases at V and 3 bases at J, with 12 bases between the two ends. The V gene's germline CDR1 is SNHLY and CDR2 FYNNEI. CDR3 residues: CASTAQGHTEAFF. DNA for the CDR3: TGTGCCAGCACCGCACAGGGTCACACTGAAGCTTTCTTT.

The chain employs TRBV5-1 and TRBJ2-3; 13 bases are shared with TRBD2. CDR3 size: 16 residues. Germline CDR1 is SGHRS and CDR2 is YFSETQ. V shed 5 bases and J 5 bases; nucleotides not matched to a gene: 8. CDR3 region: CASSGPGLAGIDTQYF. Written as DNA, the CDR3 is TGCGCCAGCAGTGGGCCGGGACTAGCGGGGATAGATACGCAGTATTTT.

This clone appeared once. The rearrangement joins TRBV18 to TRBJ2-7; perhaps TRBD1 as D (6 bases). V was cut by 4 bases and J by 2 bases, with 18 bases left in between. The CDR3 loop spans 16 amino acids. In germline, CDR1 is KGHSH, CDR2 LQKENI. The CDR3 protein is CASSLLDDRDTYEQYF. In nucleotides, the CDR3 is TGTGCCAGCTCACTGCTTGACGACCGGGACACCTACGAGCAGTACTTC. Full variable domain (outside the CDR3, taken from reference TRBV18 and TRBJ2-7): NAGVMQNPRHLVRRRGQEARLRCSPMKGHSHVYWYRQLPEEGLKFMVYLQKENIIDESGMPKERFSAEFPKEGPSILRIQQVVRGDSAAYFCASSLLDDRDTYEQYFGPGTRLTVT.

The rearrangement uses TRBV29-1 and TRBJ2-2; 8 bases align to TRBD1. Per germline, CDR1 SQVTM and CDR2 ANQGSEA. This CDR3 has 16 residues. V trimming: 5 bases; J trimming: 2 bases; junction bases outside the gene matches: 10. CDR3 nucleotides: TGCAGCGTTCCCCGACCGGACAGGGCAAACACCGGGGAGCTGTTTTTT. Translation gives CSVPRPDRANTGELFF.

CDR3 residues: CASSGQGGIQYF. The DNA for the CDR3 is TGTGCCAGCAGCGGACAAGGTGGCATTCAGTACTTC. The gene calls are TRBV9 and TRBJ2-4; no clear D gene. V was pared by 3 bases and J by 9 bases, with 10 bases between. Per the germline V gene, CDR1 is SGDLS and CDR2 is YYNGEE. The CDR3 contains 12 residues.

The rearrangement links TRBV10-3 to TRBJ2-7; D is perhaps TRBD1 (5 bases). Germline V CDR1 and CDR2: ENHRY, SYGVKD. The CDR3 contains 13 residues. With 5 bases removed from V and 3 bases from J, the gap between germline ends came to 11 bases. CDR3 coding DNA: TGTGCCATCAGTCGACAGCAGAGCTACGAGCAGTACTTC. As protein: CAISRQQSYEQYF.

The chain recombines TRBV15 with TRBJ1-4; weak D call: TRBD1 (5 bases). This CDR3 is 16 amino acids long. Trimming stripped 5 bases from V and 4 bases from J, with 17 bases between. Germline V gives CDR1 LNHNV, CDR2 YYDKDF (reference sequence). CDR3 sequence reads: CATSPRGGVFNEKLFF. The CDR3 DNA reads as TGTGCCACCAGCCCGCGGGGAGGGGTGTTTAATGAAAAACTGTTTTTT.